Below, 12 T cell receptor beta chains from the same sample are listed, as sequenced in a study of shared clonotypes between healthy human individuals. Sequenced by immunoSEQ multiplex PCR; TCRdb stores in-frame clones only, minus some. The sample lists about 2.4 million clones, approximately 94% occurring once. The material sequenced was naive CD4+ T cells sorted from blood. The subset: CD45RA+ positively selected. The source of these receptors is a man between 18 and 29 years old in good health.

This chain joins TRBV10-3 and TRBJ2-7, with D possibly being TRBD1 (6 bases). The CDR3 loop spans 13 amino acids. The V end was cut by 4 bases, the J end by 3 bases, with 10 bases between. CDR1 and CDR2 (germline): ENHRY, SYGVKD. This CDR3 reads CAISGTANYEQYF. The CDR3 DNA reads TGTGCCATCAGTGGGACAGCCAACTACGAGCAGTACTTC.

This chain joins TRBV7-8 and TRBJ1-4; 7 bases agree with TRBD1. V was pared by 3 bases and J by 7 bases, with 11 bases of the junction left unmatched. The germline gives CDR1 SGHVS, CDR2 FQNEAQ. The CDR3 has 16 residues. The CDR3 protein is CASSFLPGTVSEKLFF. The CDR3 nucleotides are TGTGCCAGCAGCTTCCTCCCCGGGACAGTCAGTGAAAAACTGTTTTTT.

On this clone itself: Germline and junction disagree at one end, which may indicate a read error. This chain links TRBV6-5 with TRBJ1-3; D is possibly TRBD1 (5 bases). CDR1 is MNHEY and CDR2 is SVGAGI in the germline V gene. The CDR3 runs 13 residues. DNA for the CDR3: TGTGCCAGCAGTTACTCGATCAGCGGACAAGGGCATTTT. Encoded protein: CASSYSISGQGHF.

In its sample, this clone was seen once. CDR3 region: CASSQDSGERYNSPLHF. The CDR3 coding sequence is TGCGCCAGCAGCCAAGATTCGGGGGAGAGATATAATTCACCCCTCCACTTT. The rearrangement uses TRBV4-1 and TRBJ1-6; tentatively, D is TRBD1 (5 bases). With 0 bases removed from V and 4 bases from J, the gap between germline ends came to 13 bases. The CDR3 extends over 17 amino acids. Germline CDR1 MGHRA, CDR2 YSYEKL.

This chain uses TRBV18 with TRBJ1-2; 8 nucleotides line up with TRBD1. The trim removed 3 bases at V and 7 bases at J, leaving 10 bases unmatched. This CDR3 region has 15 residues. The germline V gene has CDR1 KGHSH and CDR2 LQKENI. Here the CDR3 DNA reads TGTGCCAGCTCACCCTTAGGACAGGGTATGTTTGGCTACACCTTC. This encodes CASSPLGQGMFGYTF.

The gene calls are TRBV18 and TRBJ2-4, with D possibly matching TRBD2 (6 bases). With 6 bases removed from V and 0 bases from J, the gap between germline ends came to 9 bases. CDR1 is KGHSH and CDR2 is LQKENI in the germline V gene. This CDR3 is 14 amino acids long. The CDR3 bases are TGTGCCAGCTCCAGAGCGGGAGCCAAAAACATTCAGTACTTC. Translation gives CASSRAGAKNIQYF.

The chain uses TRBV27 and TRBJ2-5; D possibly corresponds to TRBD2 (5 bases). Germline-derived CDR1 and CDR2 are MNHEY and SMNVEV (reference sequence). The CDR3 runs 15 residues. Between the trimmed V and J ends, which lost 5 bases and 2 bases, there was a span of 15 bases. CDR3 in amino acids: CASSPDSRGQETQYF. DNA of the CDR3: TGTGCCAGCAGTCCGGACTCCCGGGGACAAGAGACCCAGTACTTC.

About this clone itself: Other DNA sequences in the sample encode the same CDR3. The chain combines TRBV5-1 with TRBJ2-2; TRBD1 matches 7 bases. Germline V gives CDR1 SGHRS, CDR2 YFSETQ. The CDR3 has 14 residues. The J segment lost 4 bases and the V segment lost 0 bases, leaving 0 bases of the junction unmatched. The CDR3 DNA sequence: TGCGCCAGCAGCTTGGACAGGGGCACCGGGGAGCTGTTTTTT. Translation: CASSLDRGTGELFF.

As for this clone: The sample contains more than one DNA sequence encoding this CDR3. The CDR3 DNA sequence: TGTGCCATCTCATCTGGGGCCAACGTCCTGACTTTC. Amino acid sequence: CAISSGANVLTF. V gene TRBV10-3 combines with J gene TRBJ2-6; no definite D call. From germline, CDR1 is ENHRY and CDR2 SYGVKD. V was cut by 8 bases and J by 1 base, with 3 bases left in between. The CDR3 has 12 amino acids.

The chain is built from TRBV7-6 and TRBJ2-4; D tentatively fits TRBD1 or TRBD2 (5 bases each). The germline V gene encodes CDR1 SGHVS and CDR2 FNYEAQ. The CDR3 length is 13 residues. V lost 5 bases and J lost 8, with 13 bases in between. In nucleotides, the CDR3 is TGTGCCAGCAGCCGAGTTCAGGGAGACATTCAGTACTTC. Translation gives CASSRVQGDIQYF.

Worth noting for this clone: A read error may produce the germline difference seen at one junction end. The rearrangement links TRBV25-1 to TRBJ2-1, with D maybe TRBD2 (5 bases). The CDR3 contains 12 residues. In germline, CDR1 is MGHDK, CDR2 SYGVNS. For the CDR3, the DNA is TGTGCCAGCAGGGGGAGTTCTGGTGGGTTGGTCTTC. It codes for CASRGSSGGLVF.

This clone was found once. The chain is built from TRBV7-2 and TRBJ1-4; maybe TRBD1 (5 bases). Germline CDR1 reads SGHTA; CDR2 reads FQGNSA. Trimming cost V 2 bases and J 13 bases, with 11 bases left between them. There are 12 residues in the CDR3. The CDR3 region is CASSLSGRVLFF. CDR3 nucleotide sequence: TGTGCCAGCAGCTTAAGTGGCAGGGTACTGTTTTTT. Variable domain in full (rest from reference TRBV7-2 and TRBJ1-4): GAGVSQSPSNKVTEKGKDVELRCDPISGHTALYWYRQSLGQGLEFLIYFQGNSAPDKSGLPSDRFSAERTGGSVSTLTIQRTQQEDSAVYLCASSLSGRVLFFGSGTQLSVL.